Each of the 14 T cell receptor beta chains below was sequenced from the same sample in a study of cytomegalovirus exposure and HLA in healthy donors. Sequencing used immunoSEQ multiplex PCR; TCRdb keeps in-frame clones, though not all of them. The table shows about 130,000 clones, with approximately 90% occurring only once. The sample comprised PBMCs. The source of these receptors is a woman aged 25 to 45 in good health and CMV-seropositive.

The chain employs TRBV5-1 and TRBJ2-1; TRBD2 agrees at 11 bases. CDR1 and CDR2 (germline): SGHRS, YFSETQ. The CDR3 totals 15 residues. J was trimmed by 5 bases and V by 2 bases; bases with no gene match: 3. Here the CDR3 reads CASSFLLAGDNEQFF. The CDR3 nucleotides read TGCGCCAGCAGCTTCTTACTAGCGGGGGACAATGAGCAGTTCTTC. The full variable domain, its missing parts supplied by reference TRBV5-1 and TRBJ2-1, is KAGVTQTPRYLIKTRGQQVTLSCSPISGHRSVSWYQQTPGQGLQFLFEYFSETQRNKGNFPGRFSGRQFSNSRSEMNVSTLELGDSALYLCASSFLLAGDNEQFFGPGTRLTVL.

This clone appeared a few times. The V and J genes are TRBV5-1 and TRBJ2-2, with D tentatively TRBD1 (5 bases). V lost 4 bases, J lost 2 bases, and 9 bases lay in between. The CDR3 totals 14 residues. The germline gives CDR1 SGHRS, CDR2 YFSETQ. The CDR3 nucleotides are TGCGCCAGCAGCGGGGCGCCAAACACCGGGGAGCTGTTTTTT. It encodes CASSGAPNTGELFF. The full variable domain, rest sourced from reference TRBV5-1 and TRBJ2-2, is KAGVTQTPRYLIKTRGQQVTLSCSPISGHRSVSWYQQTPGQGLQFLFEYFSETQRNKGNFPGRFSGRQFSNSRSEMNVSTLELGDSALYLCASSGAPNTGELFFGEGSRLTVL.

The rearrangement links TRBV2 to TRBJ1-6; TRBD1 matches 7 bases. Trimming at V came to 3 bases and at J to 11 bases, leaving 7 bases not matched to a gene. Germline V gene sequence: CDR1 SNHLY, CDR2 FYNNEI. The CDR3 spans 14 residues. Here the CDR3 reads CASSELTGVAPLHF. CDR3 nucleotides: TGTGCCAGCAGTGAGTTAACAGGGGTCGCACCCCTCCACTTT.

The V gene is TRBV6-1, the J gene TRBJ1-3, with D possibly being TRBD1 (6 bases). This CDR3 comprises 14 residues. Trimming shortened V by 9 bases and J by 0 bases, and 12 bases separated the two germline ends. CDR1 and CDR2 (germline): MNHNS, SASEGT. For the CDR3, the DNA is TGTGCCAGTTCCTTGACAGGCTCTGGAAACACCATATATTTT. Amino acid sequence: CASSLTGSGNTIYF.

The V call is TRBV27, the J call TRBJ2-3, with 9 bases aligning to TRBD2. CDR3 length: 17 amino acids. The germline gives CDR1 MNHEY, CDR2 SMNVEV (reference sequence). The V and J ends lost 3 bases and 4 bases, in that order; junction bases with no gene match: 11. The CDR3 reads CASSLSSSGGQPDTQYF. CDR3 in DNA: TGTGCCAGCAGTTTGTCGAGTAGCGGGGGTCAGCCAGATACGCAGTATTTT.

As to this clone: The sample has other DNA sequences that encode this CDR3 too. This rearrangement joins TRBV6-4 to TRBJ2-3; 9 bases are shared with TRBD2. This CDR3 contains 16 residues. Germline V gene data show CDR1 as MRHNA and CDR2 as SNTAGT. V dropped 0 bases and J dropped 1; count of bases not matched to a gene: 2. The CDR3 reads CASSDSASGGTDTQYF. As DNA, the CDR3 is TGTGCCAGCAGTGACTCGGCTAGCGGGGGCACAGATACGCAGTATTTT.

The CDR3 spells CASKARSYGELFF. DNA for the CDR3: TGTGCCAGCAAGGCCAGGTCTTATGGGGAGCTGTTTTTT. The chain is built from TRBV9 and TRBJ2-2; D remains unclear. CDR3 length equals 13 residues. Trimming took off 6 bases at V and 8 bases at J, with 14 bases between the two ends. Germline CDR1 reads SGDLS; CDR2 reads YYNGEE.

This clone was seen once. The V gene is TRBV28, the J gene TRBJ2-7, with 8 positions matching TRBD2. This CDR3 spans 14 amino acids. The germline gives CDR1 MDHEN, CDR2 SYDVKM. Trimming removed 7 bases from V and 7 bases from J; junction bases left unmatched: 12. The CDR3 DNA reads as TGTGCCAGCACCTCCGGGGGGGGGAGATGGGAGCAGTACTTC. Translating it yields CASTSGGGRWEQYF.

The chain has TRBV2 and TRBJ2-1; 10 nucleotides line up with TRBD2. The CDR3 runs to 15 residues. Germline-derived CDR1 and CDR2 are SNHLY and FYNNEI. V lost 4 bases, J lost 8 bases, and 8 bases stayed unmatched. The CDR3 reads CASSGLAGVSDEQFF. The CDR3 DNA reads as TGTGCCAGCAGTGGCCTAGCGGGGGTCTCGGATGAGCAGTTCTTC.

The chain joins TRBV5-8 to TRBJ2-3, with D possibly TRBD2 on 6 matching bases. V was cut by 4 bases and J by 4 bases, with 19 bases left in between. CDR3 size: 16 residues. CDR1 and CDR2 (germline): SGHTS, YDEGEE. The CDR3 protein is CASSPYSGLEADTQYF. CDR3 DNA: TGTGCCAGCAGCCCGTATAGCGGTCTCGAGGCAGATACGCAGTATTTT.

The chain has TRBV7-9 and TRBJ2-7; perhaps TRBD1 as D (5 bases). Germline CDR1 is SEHNR and CDR2 is FQNEAQ (reference sequence). The V end lost 2 bases, the J end lost 7 bases, and 18 bases lay between the germline ends. The CDR3 has 15 amino acids. The CDR3 loop is CASSLYVSPKGEQYF. DNA for the CDR3: TGTGCCAGCAGCTTATATGTCAGTCCCAAGGGGGAGCAGTACTTC. Drawing the rest from reference TRBV7-9 and TRBJ2-7, the complete variable domain is DTGVSQNPRHKITKRGQNVTFRCDPISEHNRLYWYRQTLGQGPEFLTYFQNEAQLEKSRLLSDRFSAERPKGSFSTLEIQRTEQGDSAMYLCASSLYVSPKGEQYFGPGTRLTVT.

The chain carries TRBV19 and TRBJ1-2; possibly TRBD1 for D (5 bases). This CDR3 is 13 amino acids long. Germline lookup yields CDR1 LNHDA and CDR2 SQIVND (reference sequence). Trimming cost V 3 bases and J 6 bases, with 11 bases left between them. This CDR3 is CASSIRGSDGYTF. DNA for the CDR3: TGTGCCAGTAGTATTCGGGGGAGCGATGGCTACACCTTC.

This clone was detected only once. The chain joins TRBV5-1 to TRBJ2-2, with TRBD1 matching 10 bases. This CDR3 contains 15 residues. J was trimmed by 4 bases and V by 4 bases; bases with no gene match: 4. Germline CDR1 reads SGHRS; CDR2 reads YFSETQ. The CDR3 loop reads CASSARDRGTGELFF. Here the CDR3 DNA reads TGCGCCAGCAGCGCCCGGGACAGGGGCACCGGGGAGCTGTTTTTT.

This chain connects TRBV11-3 to TRBJ2-1; D call uncertain. The length of the CDR3 is 14 residues. The germline V gene encodes CDR1 SGHNT and CDR2 YENEEA. Trimming took off 1 base at V and 0 bases at J, with 4 bases between the two ends. CDR3 DNA: TGTGCCAGCAGCTTAGGGGCCTCCTACAATGAGCAGTTCTTC. This translates into CASSLGASYNEQFF.